The 19 T cell receptor beta chains below come from one sample, sequenced in a study of post-analysis software for immune sequencing data. Overall study results and limits: Five or six TRBV segments were more frequent in patients than controls; TRBV5-6, TRBV5-1 and TRBV20-1 belonged to this group.

These TCRs' antigens remain unknown. The TCR beta cDNA libraries contained unique molecular identifiers. TCRdb recomputed calls from the PCR reads with MiXCR, one row per CDR3 protein. The data show hundreds of thousands of distinct CDR3 sequences, over 45% seen once. The source material was blood. Every receptor here comes from a girl aged 2 to 10 with multiple sclerosis.

CDR3 coding DNA: TGTGCCTGGAGGACAGGCTACGAGCAGTACTTC. Its translation is CAWRTGYEQYF. This sequence joins TRBV30 and TRBJ2-7, with D maybe TRBD1 (6 bases). The CDR3 extends over 11 amino acids. Trimming took 3 bases from V and 3 from J, leaving 6 bases between them. Germline CDR1 and CDR2: GTSNPN and SVGIG (reference sequence). The full variable domain, with the rest looked up from reference TRBV30 and TRBJ2-7, is SQTIHQWPATLVQPVGSPLSLECTVEGTSNPNLYWYRQAAGRGLQLLFYSVGIGQISSEVPQNLSASRPQDRQFILSSKKLLLSDSGFYLCAWRTGYEQYFGPGTRLTVT.

V usage is TRBV5-5 and J usage is TRBJ1-2, with D possibly being TRBD1 (6 bases). Trimming left V 4 bases short and J 8 bases short, with 15 bases between. The CDR3 is 13 residues long. The germline V gene encodes CDR1 SGHKS and CDR2 YYEKEE (reference sequence). CDR3 sequence reads: CASSTPGHWGYTF. The DNA for the CDR3 is TGTGCCAGCAGCACTCCGGGACACTGGGGCTACACCTTC.

The chain couples TRBV6-5 to TRBJ2-5; TRBD1 aligns across 10 bases. V lost 5 bases and J lost 2; bases outside the gene matches: 5. The CDR3 length is 15 residues. CDR1 and CDR2 from the germline V gene are MNHEY and SVGAGI. This CDR3 is CASSDRGRPQETQYF. CDR3 sequence (DNA): TGTGCCAGCAGTGACAGGGGGCGCCCTCAAGAGACCCAGTACTTC.

The genes are TRBV20-1 and TRBJ2-7; D is possibly TRBD2 (6 bases). The CDR3 extends over 14 amino acids. Trimming removed 6 bases from V and 2 bases from J, with 17 bases in between. Germline loops: CDR1 DFQATT, CDR2 SNEGSKA (reference sequence). The CDR3 sequence is CSANIAGGTYEQYF. CDR3 DNA sequence: TGCAGTGCAAACATAGCTGGAGGGACCTACGAGCAGTACTTC.

This chain connects TRBV20-1 to TRBJ1-1; D gene uncertain. The CDR3 is 14 amino acids. Germline assignment: CDR1 DFQATT and CDR2 SNEGSKA (reference sequence). Trimming cost V 3 bases and J 0 bases, with 11 bases left between them. In DNA, the CDR3 is TGCAGTGCTAGCGTGGGTTCAATGAACACTGAAGCTTTCTTT. It specifies CSASVGSMNTEAFF.

In this sample, this clonotype turned up once. J is TRBJ2-3 and V is TRBV6-1, with 10 positions matching TRBD2. The V gene's germline CDR1 is MNHNS and CDR2 SASEGT. The CDR3 runs 19 residues. Trimming at V came to 5 bases and at J to 4 bases, leaving 18 bases not matched to a gene. The CDR3 reads CASSNALAGVIHTADTQYF. CDR3 bases: TGTGCCAGCAGTAACGCTCTAGCGGGAGTTATTCATACGGCAGATACGCAGTATTTT.

In DNA, the CDR3 is TGCGCCAGCAGTGACGTGCTAGCCAAAAACATTCAGTACTTC. Protein: CASSDVLAKNIQYF. The chain is built from TRBV10-1 and TRBJ2-4; D is unresolved. The germline CDR1 and CDR2 sequences are WNHNN and SYGVQD (reference sequence). V was clipped by 3 bases and J by 0 bases, with 6 bases between them. There are 14 residues in the CDR3.

This clonotype was seen only a few times. J is TRBJ1-1 and V is TRBV7-8; no firm D call. CDR1 is SGHVS, CDR2 FQNEAQ, per germline. The V and J ends lost 2 bases and 3 bases respectively, with 10 bases between them. The CDR3 has 14 residues. The CDR3 sequence: CASSLQDGYTEAFF. The CDR3 DNA is TGTGCCAGCAGCTTACAAGACGGTTACACTGAAGCTTTCTTT.

The genes are TRBV5-1 and TRBJ2-3; D may be TRBD1 or TRBD2 (5 bases each). The germline V gene encodes CDR1 SGHRS and CDR2 YFSETQ. The CDR3 is 17 residues long. Trimming cost V 4 bases and J 0 bases, with 18 bases left between them. The CDR3 bases are TGCGCCAGCAGCCTATCTGGGACCAGCAGGAGCACAGATACGCAGTATTTT. Translated: CASSLSGTSRSTDTQYF.

The chain recombines TRBV7-9 with TRBJ1-5; D remains unclear. The V gene's germline CDR1 is SEHNR and CDR2 FQNEAQ (reference sequence). V was pared by 1 base and J by 3 bases, with 13 bases between. This CDR3 spans 16 amino acids. CDR3 residues: CASSLGAGMDNQPQHF. CDR3 coding DNA: TGTGCCAGCAGCTTAGGAGCGGGGATGGACAATCAGCCCCAGCATTTT.

The chain is built from TRBV5-1 and TRBJ2-5; 10 positions agree with TRBD2. With 0 bases clipped from V and 4 bases from J, the junction kept 3 bases outside the gene matches. Per the germline V gene, CDR1 is SGHRS and CDR2 is YFSETQ. The CDR3 spans 15 residues. The CDR3 sequence is CASSLGLAGPETQYF. The CDR3 bases are TGCGCCAGCAGCTTGGGACTAGCGGGCCCAGAGACCCAGTACTTC.

This clonotype was picked up a small number of times. This rearrangement joins TRBV20-1 to TRBJ2-4, with a possible D match to TRBD2 (6 bases). The J call is uncertain, as TRBJ2-7 better fits the DNA end. CDR3 length: 17 amino acids. Per germline, CDR1 DFQATT and CDR2 SNEGSKA (reference sequence). The CDR3 sequence: CSARDPGEAGSPYEQYF. For the CDR3, the DNA is TGCAGTGCTAGAGATCCTGGGGAGGCGGGATCCCCCTACGAGCAGTACTTC.

The J gene is TRBJ2-7, the V gene TRBV20-1; TRBD2 matches at 12 bases. The germline gives CDR1 DFQATT, CDR2 SNEGSKA (reference sequence). The CDR3 spans 15 residues. The V segment lost 3 bases and the J segment 3 bases; nucleotides outside the gene matches: 6. The CDR3 loop is CSARFWTSGIYEQYF. The CDR3 nucleotides read TGCAGTGCTAGGTTTTGGACTAGCGGGATCTACGAGCAGTACTTC.

The genes are TRBV7-2 and TRBJ2-7; 8 bases are a match to TRBD1. The DNA end favors TRBJ2-5, so the J call may be wrong. Germline V gene data show CDR1 as SGHTA and CDR2 as FQGNSA. The CDR3 consists of 15 residues. The chain's CDR3 is CASSLFGQGDWTQYF. The CDR3 nucleotides read TGTGCCAGCAGCTTGTTCGGACAGGGAGATTGGACCCAGTACTTC.

This chain joins TRBV6-5 and TRBJ2-5; D is undetermined. The CDR3 runs to 14 residues. Germline-derived CDR1 and CDR2 are MNHEY and SVGAGI. V lost 0 bases and J 7 bases, leaving 12 bases between the germline ends. In DNA form, the CDR3 reads TGTGCCAGCAGTTACTCGAGGCTACTACCGACCCAGTACTTC. Translated: CASSYSRLLPTQYF.

This clonotype was picked up a small number of times. The genes are TRBV29-1 and TRBJ1-2; 12 bases align to TRBD1. From germline, CDR1 is SQVTM and CDR2 ANQGSEA. V lost 5 bases and J lost 3; bases outside the gene matches: 7. This CDR3 is 15 amino acids long. The CDR3 DNA reads TGCAGCGTTTACCGGGACAGGGGGCTGGACTATGGCTACACCTTC. Protein: CSVYRDRGLDYGYTF.

The CDR3 nucleotides are TGTGCCAGCAGCTTAGAGGGGCGGGTTCGGGGGACCCAGTACTTC. It yields the protein CASSLEGRVRGTQYF. V is TRBV11-2 and J is TRBJ2-5, with D perhaps matching TRBD1 or TRBD2 (5 bases each). The CDR3 has 15 amino acids. Germline lookup yields CDR1 SGHAT and CDR2 FQNNGV. The ends were cut back, 0 bases at V and 7 bases at J, with 15 bases in the middle.

The V and J genes are TRBV9 and TRBJ2-1; 8 positions match TRBD2. Looked up from germline, CDR1 is SGDLS and CDR2 is YYNGEE. The CDR3 is 14 amino acids. V was pared by 2 bases and J by 6 bases, with 4 bases of the junction left unmatched. The CDR3, as DNA: TGTGCCAGCAGCGTGGCGGGAGGAATCAATGAGCAGTTCTTC. This translates into CASSVAGGINEQFF.

The chain has TRBV7-9 and TRBJ2-1; D may be TRBD2 (5 bases). The V gene's germline CDR1 is SEHNR and CDR2 FQNEAQ (reference sequence). Trimming shortened V by 3 bases and J by 6 bases, and 12 bases separated the two germline ends. This CDR3 spans 14 amino acids. DNA of the CDR3: TGTGCCAGCAGCTTGATGGAGGCCCTCAATGAGCAGTTCTTC. It specifies CASSLMEALNEQFF.